Listed below are T cell receptor beta chains from one sample, sequenced in a study of T cell responses to AZD1222 COVID-19 vaccine. The assay was immunoSEQ multiplex PCR, and TCRdb's table has in-frame clones only and misses some. Found here are over 40,000 clones, 75% to 85% of them singletons; the top ten hold 52%. Sequencing was performed on peripheral blood, taken on day 0 of AZD1222 vaccination. The receptors originated from an adult in good health. The CDR3 runs from the conserved cysteine through the conserved F or W. A D gene is named only where the DNA matches it firmly. Clone size is not always given. Where it is, it says once, few, many or a class for expanded clones.

size	V	J	D	DNA	CDR3
.	TRBV15	TRBJ2-1	TRBD1	TGTGCCACCAGCGGCACGGGACAGAGCTACAATGAGCAGTTCTTC	CATSGTGQSYNEQFF
.	TRBV9	TRBJ1-6	.	TGTGCCAGCAGCGCGCCGGGGCTCACCAATTCACCCCTCCACTTT	CASSAPGLTNSPLHF
.	TRBV5-4	TRBJ2-2	.	TGTGCCAGCGGGGAGGAGGGGGAGCTGTTTTTT	CASGEEGELFF
once	TRBV20-1	TRBJ1-4	.	TGCAGTGCTAGTGGGGGAGCTAATGAAAAACTGTTTTTT	CSASGGANEKLFF
.	TRBV29-1	TRBJ2-1	TRBD1	TGCAGCGTTTCTTACGGACAGGGGGCCTACAATGAGCAGTTCTTC	CSVSYGQGAYNEQFF
.	TRBV28	TRBJ2-2	.	TGTGCCAGCAGTTTAGGGAGGCGGACCGGGGAGCTGTTTTTT	CASSLGRRTGELFF
.	TRBV20-1	TRBJ2-5	.	TGCAGTGCTAGTTCCCCGGGACACCCGTACCAAGAGACCCAGTACTTC	CSASSPGHPYQETQYF
.	TRBV5-1	TRBJ2-1	.	TGCGCCAGCAGCGCAGGAGGTGGGGAAGTTGCCTACAATGAGCAGTTCTTC	CASSAGGGEVAYNEQFF
.	TRBV29-1	TRBJ2-3	TRBD2	TGCAGCGTTGATAGCGGGCTCACAGATACGCAGTATTTT	CSVDSGLTDTQYF
.	TRBV5-1	TRBJ1-2	.	TGCGCCAGCAGCTTTGACAGGCCCGCCGACTATGGCTACACCTTC	CASSFDRPADYGYTF
.	TRBV19	TRBJ2-5	TRBD2	TGTGCCAGTACGGGAGGGGTAGGAGAGACCCAGTACTTC	CASTGGVGETQYF
.	TRBV18	TRBJ1-2	.	TGTGCCAGCTCACCAGACGGTAGGGCCGGCTACACCTTC	CASSPDGRAGYTF
.	TRBV7-3	TRBJ2-2	TRBD1	TGTGCCAGCAGCGCACCCGGGCAGGGGGCCACCGGGGAGCTGTTTTTT	CASSAPGQGATGELFF
.	TRBV5-1	TRBJ1-4	.	TGCGCCAGCAGCCTCGGACAGTTAACAACTAATGAAAAACTGTTTTTT	CASSLGQLTTNEKLFF
.	TRBV12-3/TRBV12-4	TRBJ1-1	.	TGTGCCAGCAGCCGGTTGAAGCAAGAAGCTTTCTTT	CASSRLKQEAFF
.	TRBV7-2	TRBJ2-1	TRBD2	TGTGCCAGCAGCTTACTGGGTCGGGGGGGGGACAATGAGCAGTTCTTC	CASSLLGRGGDNEQFF
.	TRBV9	TRBJ1-6	.	TGTGCCAGCAGCTCCGAGGGGTCGGGGAAGAACTCACCCCTCCACTTT	CASSSEGSGKNSPLHF
.	TRBV2	TRBJ2-7	TRBD2	TGTGCCACCCAGGGGACTAGCGGAGTCTACGAGCAGTACTTC	CATQGTSGVYEQYF
.	TRBV5-6	TRBJ1-4	.	TGTGCCAGCAGCTTGGCCGCAGCAACTAATGAAAAACTGTTTTTT	CASSLAAATNEKLFF
.	TRBV30	TRBJ1-1	TRBD1	TGTGCCTGGAGTGTTGGGTGGACAGGGAAGACTGAAGCTTTCTTT	CAWSVGWTGKTEAFF
.	TRBV6-1	TRBJ2-6	TRBD1	TGTGCCAGCAGTGCGCCGGGACAGAGCTCTGGGGCCAACGTCCTGACTTTC	CASSAPGQSSGANVLTF
.	TRBV7-2	TRBJ1-3	.	TGTGCCAGCAGCTTAGTGGGGAGCTCTGGAAACACCATATATTTT	CASSLVGSSGNTIYF
few	TRBV7-2	TRBJ2-7	.	TGTGCCAGCAGAGAGGGACTCGCGGAGCAGTACTTC	CASREGLAEQYF
.	TRBV9	TRBJ1-6	TRBD1	TGTGCCAGCAGCGCCGCCGGGACAGCAAATTCACCCCTCCACTTT	CASSAAGTANSPLHF
.	TRBV9	TRBJ1-3	.	TGTGCCAGCAGCGTAGCTGGACGCTGGGGGACTGGAAACACCATATATTTT	CASSVAGRWGTGNTIYF
.	TRBV6-2/TRBV6-3	TRBJ2-1	.	TGTGCCAGCAGTTGGGGCGGAGGGAATGAGCAGTTCTTC	CASSWGGGNEQFF
.	TRBV7-8	TRBJ2-1	TRBD1	TGTGCCAGCAGCTTACGGACAGGATGGGTCAATGAGCAGTTCTTC	CASSLRTGWVNEQFF
.	TRBV24-1	TRBJ2-3	.	TGTGCCACCAGTGATAACACAGAATACTCTAGCACAGATACGCAGTATTTT	CATSDNTEYSSTDTQYF
.	TRBV3-1/TRBV3-2	TRBJ1-5	TRBD1	TGTGCCAGCAGCCAGGCAGGGGACAGGGATAAGCCCCAGCATTTT	CASSQAGDRDKPQHF